This T cell receptor (beta chain) emerged from a study of blood T cell repertoires in COVID-19. Across the study: Donors in the United States, Italy and Spain gave samples during acute or convalescent COVID-19. Nucleic acid was either cDNA or gDNA, and it came from T cells, B-cell-depleted T cells, or PBMCs.

Germline CDR1 is ENHRY and CDR2 is SYGVKD. CDR3 size: 16 residues. The V end was cut by 3 bases, the J end by 0 bases, with 13 bases between. Per the original data handling: Amplification of reference gene primers provided the estimated nucleated cell counts. Some clones are missing from TCRdb's copy, which holds only in-frame ones; the method was immunoSEQ multiplex PCR. That table is the source of V, J and clone size, and D and trimming were worked out from the DNA. Of 150,000 to 200,000 clones in the sample, around 91% are singletons; the top ten hold approximately 0.62%. Sequencing input: peripheral blood. This TCR was sampled from a man between 50 and 59 years old with acute or convalescent COVID-19. J is TRBJ2-3 and V is TRBV10-3, with no clear D. CDR3 in amino acids: CAISEIGALSTDTQYF. The CDR3 DNA sequence: TGTGCCATCAGTGAAATCGGAGCGCTTAGCACAGATACGCAGTATTTT.